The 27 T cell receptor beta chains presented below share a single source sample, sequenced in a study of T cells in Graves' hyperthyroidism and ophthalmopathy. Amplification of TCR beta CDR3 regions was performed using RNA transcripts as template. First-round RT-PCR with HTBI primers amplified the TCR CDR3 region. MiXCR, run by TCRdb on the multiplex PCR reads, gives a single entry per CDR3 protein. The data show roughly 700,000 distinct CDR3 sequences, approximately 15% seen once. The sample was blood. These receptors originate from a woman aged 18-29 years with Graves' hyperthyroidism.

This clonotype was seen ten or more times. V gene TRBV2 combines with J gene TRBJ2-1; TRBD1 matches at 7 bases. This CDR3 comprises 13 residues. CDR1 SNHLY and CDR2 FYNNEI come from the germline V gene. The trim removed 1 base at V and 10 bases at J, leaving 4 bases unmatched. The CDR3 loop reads CASSEGTGPEQFF. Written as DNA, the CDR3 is TGTGCCAGCAGTGAAGGGACAGGCCCCGAGCAGTTCTTC.

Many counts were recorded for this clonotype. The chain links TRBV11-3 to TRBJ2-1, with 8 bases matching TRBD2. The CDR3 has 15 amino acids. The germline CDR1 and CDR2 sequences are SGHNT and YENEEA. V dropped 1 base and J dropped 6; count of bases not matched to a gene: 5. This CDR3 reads CASSLGLARANEQFF. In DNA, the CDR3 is TGTGCCAGCAGCTTAGGACTAGCGCGAGCCAATGAGCAGTTCTTC. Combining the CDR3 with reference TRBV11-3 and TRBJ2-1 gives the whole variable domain EAGVVQSPRYKIIEKKQPVAFWCNPISGHNTLYWYLQNLGQGPELLIRYENEEAVDDSQLPKDRFSAERLKGVDSTLKIQPAELGDSAVYLCASSLGLARANEQFFGPGTRLTVL.

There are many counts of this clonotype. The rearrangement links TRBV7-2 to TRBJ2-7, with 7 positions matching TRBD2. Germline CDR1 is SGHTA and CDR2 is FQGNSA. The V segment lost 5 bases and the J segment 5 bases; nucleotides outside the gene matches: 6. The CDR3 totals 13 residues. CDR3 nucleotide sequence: TGTGCCAGCAGCCGCTCGGGACTACACGAGCAGTACTTC. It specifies CASSRSGLHEQYF.

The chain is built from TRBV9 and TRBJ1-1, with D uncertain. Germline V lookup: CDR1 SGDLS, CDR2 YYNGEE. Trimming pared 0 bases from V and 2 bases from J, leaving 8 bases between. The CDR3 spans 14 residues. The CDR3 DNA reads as TGTGCCAGCAGCGTAGTTAGACCTAACACTGAAGCTTTCTTT. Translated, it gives CASSVVRPNTEAFF.

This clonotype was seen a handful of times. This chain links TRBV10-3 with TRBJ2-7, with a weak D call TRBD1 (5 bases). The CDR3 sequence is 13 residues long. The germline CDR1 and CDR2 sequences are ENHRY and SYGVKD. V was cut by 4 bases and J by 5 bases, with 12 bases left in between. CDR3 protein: CAISVIGVDEQYF. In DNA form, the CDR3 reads TGTGCCATCAGTGTTATAGGGGTGGACGAGCAGTACTTC.

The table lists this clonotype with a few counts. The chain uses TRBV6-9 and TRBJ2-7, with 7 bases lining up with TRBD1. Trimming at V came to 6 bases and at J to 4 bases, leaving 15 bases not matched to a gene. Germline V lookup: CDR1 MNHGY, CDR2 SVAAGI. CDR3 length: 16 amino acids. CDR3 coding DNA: TGTGCCAGCAGGGAATCGGGACAGAGGATCCCATACGAGCAGTACTTC. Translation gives CASRESGQRIPYEQYF.

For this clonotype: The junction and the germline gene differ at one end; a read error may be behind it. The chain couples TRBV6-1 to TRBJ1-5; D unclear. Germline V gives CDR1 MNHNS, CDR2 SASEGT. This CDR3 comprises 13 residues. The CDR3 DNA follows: TGTGTCAGCGCCCCGGGGAGGAATCAGCCCCAGCATTTT. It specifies CVSAPGRNQPQHF.

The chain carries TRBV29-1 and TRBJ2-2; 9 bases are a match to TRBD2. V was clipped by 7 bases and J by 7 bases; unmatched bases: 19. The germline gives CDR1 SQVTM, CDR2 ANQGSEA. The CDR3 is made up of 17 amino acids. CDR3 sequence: CSARRREGLERGGELFF. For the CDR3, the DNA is TGCAGCGCTCGTAGGCGGGAGGGCCTTGAAAGGGGCGGGGAGCTGTTTTTT.

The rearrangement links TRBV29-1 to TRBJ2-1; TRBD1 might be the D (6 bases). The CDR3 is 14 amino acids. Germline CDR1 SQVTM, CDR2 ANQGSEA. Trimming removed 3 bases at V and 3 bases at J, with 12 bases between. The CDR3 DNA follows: TGCAGCGTTGAGGGGGCGGGCCGCTACAATGAGCAGTTCTTC. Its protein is CSVEGAGRYNEQFF.

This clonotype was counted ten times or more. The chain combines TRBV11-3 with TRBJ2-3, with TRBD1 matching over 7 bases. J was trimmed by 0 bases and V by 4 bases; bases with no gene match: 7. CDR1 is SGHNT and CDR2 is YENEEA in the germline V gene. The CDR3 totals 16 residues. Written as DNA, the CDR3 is TGTGCCAGCAGCTCCGGAGACAGGGCTAGCACAGATACGCAGTATTTT. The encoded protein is CASSSGDRASTDTQYF.

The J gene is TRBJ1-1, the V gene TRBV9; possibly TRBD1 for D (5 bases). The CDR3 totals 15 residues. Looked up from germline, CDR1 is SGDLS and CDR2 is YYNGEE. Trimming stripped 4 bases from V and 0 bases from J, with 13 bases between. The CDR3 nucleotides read TGTGCCAGCAGCCCACGGGGGGATCTGAACACTGAAGCTTTCTTT. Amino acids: CASSPRGDLNTEAFF.

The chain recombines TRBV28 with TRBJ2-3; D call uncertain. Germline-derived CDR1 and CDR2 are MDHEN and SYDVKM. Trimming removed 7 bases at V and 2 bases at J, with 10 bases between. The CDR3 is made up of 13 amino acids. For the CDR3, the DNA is TGTGCCAGCAATCTGCTTACCACAGATACGCAGTATTTT. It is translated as CASNLLTTDTQYF.

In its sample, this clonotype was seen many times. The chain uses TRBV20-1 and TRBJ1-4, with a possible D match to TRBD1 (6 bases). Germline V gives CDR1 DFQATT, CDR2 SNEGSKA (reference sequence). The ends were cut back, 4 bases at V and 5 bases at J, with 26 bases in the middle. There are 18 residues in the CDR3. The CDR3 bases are TGCAGTGCTAAACCTGCGAATAAAGGACAGACGGGCAATGAAAAACTGTTTTTT. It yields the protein CSAKPANKGQTGNEKLFF.

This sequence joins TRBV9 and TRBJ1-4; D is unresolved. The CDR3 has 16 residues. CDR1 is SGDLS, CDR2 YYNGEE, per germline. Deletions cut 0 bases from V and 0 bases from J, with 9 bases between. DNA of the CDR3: TGTGCCAGCAGCGTAGGCGGACGGGCAACTAATGAAAAACTGTTTTTT. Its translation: CASSVGGRATNEKLFF. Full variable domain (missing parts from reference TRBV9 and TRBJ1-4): DSGVTQTPKHLITATGQRVTLRCSPRSGDLSVYWYQQSLDQGLQFLIQYYNGEERAKGNILERFSAQQFPDLHSELNLSSLELGDSALYFCASSVGGRATNEKLFFGSGTQLSVL.

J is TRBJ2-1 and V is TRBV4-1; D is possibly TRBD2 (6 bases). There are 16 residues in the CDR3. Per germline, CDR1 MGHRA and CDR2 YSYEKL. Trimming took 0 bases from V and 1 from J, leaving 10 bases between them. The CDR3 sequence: CASSQDKGRSYNEQFF. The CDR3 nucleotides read TGCGCCAGCAGCCAAGATAAGGGGAGGTCCTACAATGAGCAGTTCTTC.

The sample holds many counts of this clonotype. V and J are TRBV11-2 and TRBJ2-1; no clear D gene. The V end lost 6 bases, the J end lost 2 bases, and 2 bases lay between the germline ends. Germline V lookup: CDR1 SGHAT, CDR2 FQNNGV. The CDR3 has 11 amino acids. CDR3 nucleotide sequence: TGTGCCAGCAGTGCCTACAATGAGCAGTTCTTC. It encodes CASSAYNEQFF.

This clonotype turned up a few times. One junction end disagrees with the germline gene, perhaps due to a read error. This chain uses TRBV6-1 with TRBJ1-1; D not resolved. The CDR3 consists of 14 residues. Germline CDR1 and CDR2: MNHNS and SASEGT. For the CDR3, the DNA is TGTGCCAGCAGTGAAAGCTTGTCTCCCACTGAGGCTTTCTTT. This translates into CASSESLSPTEAFF.

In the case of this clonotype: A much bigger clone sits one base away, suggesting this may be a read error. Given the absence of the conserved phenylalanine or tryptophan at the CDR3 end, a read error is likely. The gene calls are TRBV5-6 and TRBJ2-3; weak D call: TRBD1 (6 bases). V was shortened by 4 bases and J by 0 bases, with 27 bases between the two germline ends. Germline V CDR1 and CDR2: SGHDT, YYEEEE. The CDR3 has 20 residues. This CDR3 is CASSDPTGTQGILSTDTQYL. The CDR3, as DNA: TGTGCCAGCAGCGATCCTACCGGGACCCAGGGGATCCTGAGCACAGATACGCAGTATCTT.

CDR3 region: CASSPTDRGYEQYF. For the CDR3, the DNA is TGTGCCAGCAGCCCCACGGACAGGGGGTACGAGCAGTACTTC. V usage is TRBV7-8 and J usage is TRBJ2-7, with TRBD1 identical over 10 bases. The CDR3 contains 14 residues. Germline lookup yields CDR1 SGHVS and CDR2 FQNEAQ. The V and J ends lost 5 bases and 4 bases, in that order; junction bases with no gene match: 5.

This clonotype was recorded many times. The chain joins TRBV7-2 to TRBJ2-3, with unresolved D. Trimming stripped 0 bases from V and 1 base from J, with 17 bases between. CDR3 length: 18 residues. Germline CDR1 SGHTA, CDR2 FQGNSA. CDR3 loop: CASSLAPLGGKGTDTQYF. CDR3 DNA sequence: TGTGCCAGCAGCTTAGCCCCGTTAGGTGGGAAAGGCACAGATACGCAGTATTTT.

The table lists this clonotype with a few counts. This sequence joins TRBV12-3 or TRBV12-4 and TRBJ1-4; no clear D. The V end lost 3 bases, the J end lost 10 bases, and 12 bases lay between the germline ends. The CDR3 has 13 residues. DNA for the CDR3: TGTGCCAGCAGTTTCTCCAGAGGTGGAAAACTGTTTTTT. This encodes CASSFSRGGKLFF.

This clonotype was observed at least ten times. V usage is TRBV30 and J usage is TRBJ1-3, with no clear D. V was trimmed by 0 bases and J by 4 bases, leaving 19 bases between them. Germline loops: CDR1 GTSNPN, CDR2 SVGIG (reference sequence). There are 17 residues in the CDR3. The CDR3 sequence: CAWSVLGLRSLGNTIYF. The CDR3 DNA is TGTGCCTGGAGTGTATTGGGGTTACGCTCTTTAGGAAACACCATATATTTT.

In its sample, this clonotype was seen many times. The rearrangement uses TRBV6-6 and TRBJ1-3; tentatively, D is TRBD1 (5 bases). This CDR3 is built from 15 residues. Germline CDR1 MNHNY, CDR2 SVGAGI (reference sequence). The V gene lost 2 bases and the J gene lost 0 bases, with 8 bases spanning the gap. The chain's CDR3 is CASSYGGNSGNTIYF. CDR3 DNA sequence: TGTGCCAGCAGTTACGGGGGGAACTCTGGAAACACCATATATTTT.

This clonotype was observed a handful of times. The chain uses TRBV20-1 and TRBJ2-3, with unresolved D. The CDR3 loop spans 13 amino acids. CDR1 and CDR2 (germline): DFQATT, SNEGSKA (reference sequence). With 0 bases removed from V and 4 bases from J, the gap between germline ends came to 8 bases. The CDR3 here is CSARDSLADTQYF. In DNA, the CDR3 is TGCAGTGCTAGAGATAGTTTGGCAGATACGCAGTATTTT.

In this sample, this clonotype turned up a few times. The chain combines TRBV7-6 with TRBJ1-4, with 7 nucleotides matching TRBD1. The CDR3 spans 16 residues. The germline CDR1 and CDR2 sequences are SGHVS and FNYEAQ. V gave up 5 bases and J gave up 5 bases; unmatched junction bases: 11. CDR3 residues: CASSPFPKGANEKLFF. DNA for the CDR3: TGTGCCAGCAGCCCCTTCCCCAAGGGGGCAAATGAAAAACTGTTTTTT.

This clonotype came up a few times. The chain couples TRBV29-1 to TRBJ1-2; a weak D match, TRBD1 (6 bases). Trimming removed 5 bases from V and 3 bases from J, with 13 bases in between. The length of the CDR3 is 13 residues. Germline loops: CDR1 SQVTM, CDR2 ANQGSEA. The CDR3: CSVYGGPDYGYTF. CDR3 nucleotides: TGCAGCGTTTATGGGGGGCCGGACTATGGCTACACCTTC.

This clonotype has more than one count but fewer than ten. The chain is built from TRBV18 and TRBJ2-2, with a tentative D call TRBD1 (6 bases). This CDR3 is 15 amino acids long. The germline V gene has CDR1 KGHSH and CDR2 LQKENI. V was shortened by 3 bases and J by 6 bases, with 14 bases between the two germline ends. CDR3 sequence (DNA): TGTGCCAGCTCACCGAATACAGGGAAGTCCGGGGAGCTGTTTTTT. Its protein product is CASSPNTGKSGELFF.